These 11 T cell receptor beta chains share one sample of origin, sequenced in a study of human thymus T cells. Thymic samples were excised during corrective heart operations. Sequencing used immunoSEQ multiplex PCR; TCRdb keeps in-frame clones, though not all of them. The data show fewer than 90,000 clones, 95% to 98% seen once. The specimen sequenced was thymus tissue. These receptors were obtained from a boy under two years old with a congenital heart defect but otherwise immunologically healthy.

The chain joins TRBV11-2 to TRBJ2-5, with TRBD2 matching 8 bases. CDR1 SGHAT and CDR2 FQNNGV come from the germline V gene. V lost 3 bases, J lost 0 bases, and 6 bases stayed unmatched. This CDR3 has 16 residues. CDR3 sequence: CASSFMLAGYQETQYF. Here the CDR3 DNA reads TGTGCCAGCAGCTTCATGCTAGCGGGTTACCAAGAGACCCAGTACTTC. The entire variable domain, with the rest obtained from reference TRBV11-2 and TRBJ2-5, is as follows: EAGVAQSPRYKIIEKRQSVAFWCNPISGHATLYWYQQILGQGPKLLIQFQNNGVVDDSQLPKDRFSAERLKGVDSTLKIQPAKLEDSAVYLCASSFMLAGYQETQYFGPGTRLLVL.

The genes are TRBV7-2 and TRBJ2-5; 12 positions agree with TRBD2. The V and J ends lost 8 bases and 2 bases, in that order; junction bases with no gene match: 6. This CDR3 comprises 15 residues. Germline values: CDR1 SGHTA, CDR2 FQGNSA. The CDR3 coding sequence is TGTGCCAGCTCCCTAGCGGGGGGGGCGCAAGAGACCCAGTACTTC. As protein: CASSLAGGAQETQYF.

The chain is built from TRBV29-1 and TRBJ2-7; the match to TRBD2 covers 9 bases. The trim removed 4 bases at V and 7 bases at J, leaving 11 bases unmatched. This CDR3 spans 14 amino acids. CDR1 and CDR2 from the germline V gene are SQVTM and ANQGSEA. CDR3 sequence: CSVVSSGVIGEQYF. As DNA, the CDR3 is TGCAGCGTTGTCTCTAGCGGGGTTATAGGGGAGCAGTACTTC.

The J gene is TRBJ2-7, the V gene TRBV29-1; TRBD2 matches at 8 bases. The CDR3 spans 15 residues. Germline CDR1 is SQVTM and CDR2 is ANQGSEA. Trimming took 5 bases from V and 0 from J; bases not matched to a gene: 9. CDR3 nucleotide sequence: TGCAGCGTTTTAGCGGGAACTTATAGCTCCTACGAGCAGTACTTC. Encoded protein: CSVLAGTYSSYEQYF.

This chain joins TRBV10-3 and TRBJ2-7, with D tentatively TRBD2 (6 bases). V was trimmed by 8 bases and J by 6 bases, leaving 8 bases between them. The CDR3 extends over 10 amino acids. Germline CDR1 is ENHRY and CDR2 is SYGVKD. The CDR3 region is CAIGGAEQYF. As DNA, the CDR3 is TGTGCCATCGGAGGGGCCGAGCAGTACTTC.

The count of this clone is one. V gene TRBV19 combines with J gene TRBJ2-3; D unresolved. CDR1 and CDR2 (germline): LNHDA, SQIVND (reference sequence). The CDR3 runs to 17 residues. Trimming shortened V by 5 bases and J by 3 bases, and 21 bases separated the two germline ends. In DNA form, the CDR3 reads TGTGCCAGTAGTGCTAGAGGCCACGCGTTGGGGACAGATACGCAGTATTTT. As protein: CASSARGHALGTDTQYF. Full variable domain (rest looked up from reference TRBV19 and TRBJ2-3): DGGITQSPKYLFRKEGQNVTLSCEQNLNHDAMYWYRQDPGQGLRLIYYSQIVNDFQKGDIAEGYSVSREKKESFPLTVTSAQKNPTAFYLCASSARGHALGTDTQYFGPGTRLTVL.

For this clone: A junction end diverges from the germline sequence, so it may reflect a read error. The chain combines TRBV7-7 with TRBJ2-1; 7 bases map to TRBD2. Germline CDR1 and CDR2: SSHAT and FNYEAQ (reference sequence). The length of the CDR3 is 20 residues. CDR3 nucleotides: TGTGCTAGCAGCTTAGTGACGCCACCAGCACCGGGGGGTCGAAACAATGAGCAGTTCTTC. Translation gives CASSLVTPPAPGGRNNEQFF. The full variable domain, completed using reference TRBV7-7 and TRBJ2-1, is GAGVSQSPRYKVTKRGQDVTLRCDPISSHATLYWYQQALGQGPEFLTYFNYEAQPDKSGLPSDRFSAERPEGSISTLTIQRTEQRDSAMYRCASSLVTPPAPGGRNNEQFFGPGTRLTVL.

This clone was counted once. The chain couples TRBV14 to TRBJ2-3; 9 nucleotides match TRBD2. J was trimmed by 1 base and V by 2 bases; bases with no gene match: 13. Germline lookup yields CDR1 SGHDN and CDR2 FVKESK. The CDR3 covers 19 residues. DNA of the CDR3: TGTGCCAGCAGCCAAATAATCGCGGGAGGGCCTGGTGGCACAGATACGCAGTATTTT. As protein: CASSQIIAGGPGGTDTQYF.

This clone has only one observation. V is TRBV5-8 and J is TRBJ2-1; TRBD2 matches at 10 bases. The CDR3 contains 17 residues. After removal of 0 bases from V and 7 bases from J, the junction contained 10 bases not matched to a gene. CDR1 and CDR2 from the germline V gene are SGHTS and YDEGEE. The CDR3 protein is CASSLGLAGVKTNEQFF. CDR3 nucleotides: TGTGCCAGCAGCTTGGGGCTAGCGGGGGTTAAGACAAATGAGCAGTTCTTC.

The CDR3 nucleotides are TGTGCCAGCAGCCCGGCACCCAGGGGGCTGACTGAAGCTTTCTTT. It yields the protein CASSPAPRGLTEAFF. The chain couples TRBV13 to TRBJ1-1, with 8 bases matching TRBD1. The V segment lost 5 bases and the J segment 5 bases; nucleotides outside the gene matches: 10. CDR3 length equals 15 residues. Per germline, CDR1 PRHDT and CDR2 FYEKMQ (reference sequence).

This clone was found once. The gene calls are TRBV10-1 and TRBJ2-7; TRBD2 aligns across 11 bases. The CDR3 runs 16 residues. The V segment lost 5 bases and the J segment 0 bases; nucleotides outside the gene matches: 6. Germline CDR1 WNHNN, CDR2 SYGVQD (reference sequence). CDR3 in amino acids: CASSSTSGASSYEQYF. The CDR3 DNA is TGCGCCAGCAGTTCGACTAGCGGGGCCAGCTCCTACGAGCAGTACTTC.